The clone carrying this TCR beta chain was counted a few times. Its antigen is currently unknown. Assay used: immunoSEQ multiplex PCR; TCRdb lists only in-frame clones, some missing. Of some 77,000 clones in the sample, around 83% were seen once. This record belongs to a study of OX40 agonist ivuxolimab in advanced cancers. About the study: Ivuxolimab is a fully human IgG2 antibody that activates OX40 (CD134). At 0.01 to 10 mg/kg, ivuxolimab was administered intravenously to patients every 2 weeks. Under the entry rules, prior anti-PD-1, anti-PD-L1 or anti-CTLA-4 therapy was allowed, and around 36% had some.

Study-wide findings and caveats: On average, a greater number of expanded clones characterised CD8+ T cells relative to CD4+.

Per germline, CDR1 LNHDA and CDR2 SQIVND (reference sequence). With V trimmed by 10 bases and J by 2 bases, 8 bases remained unmatched. The CDR3 length is 14 residues. The source is an adult with an advanced solid tumor such as melanoma, head and neck, liver or kidney cancer. Sequences were derived from CD4+ or CD8+ T cells sorted from blood, sampled in a trial of the OX40 agonist ivuxolimab. V usage is TRBV19 and J usage is TRBJ1-1; 9 positions agree with TRBD1. This CDR3 reads CATNYRGRNTEAFF. The CDR3 coding sequence is TGTGCCACCAATTACAGGGGGCGTAACACTGAAGCTTTCTTT.